The present entry profiles one T cell receptor beta chain with its context. In the original analysis: Researchers report that nucleated cell counts were estimated from reference gene primer amplification. Sequenced by immunoSEQ multiplex PCR; TCRdb stores in-frame clones only, minus some. V and J calls and clone size are as listed in that table; D and trimming were resolved from the DNA. Of some 120,000 clones in the sample, more than 75% were seen once. The data were obtained in a study of blood T cell repertoires in COVID-19. Turning to the study itself: Spain, Italy and the United States supplied samples that represented acute and convalescent COVID-19. PBMCs, B-cell-depleted T cells, or T cells were the source of the cDNA or gDNA that made up the material.

Germline values: CDR1 LNHDA, CDR2 SQIVND (reference sequence). This CDR3 comprises 13 residues. V gave up 4 bases and J gave up 7 bases, with 13 bases separating them. V and J are TRBV19 and TRBJ1-1, with D hard to call. The sample was peripheral blood. This receptor was identified in a man aged 50 or older with acute or convalescent COVID-19. CDR3 loop: CASSREMTLEAFF. In nucleotides, the CDR3 is TGTGCCAGTAGTAGGGAGATGACACTTGAAGCTTTCTTT.